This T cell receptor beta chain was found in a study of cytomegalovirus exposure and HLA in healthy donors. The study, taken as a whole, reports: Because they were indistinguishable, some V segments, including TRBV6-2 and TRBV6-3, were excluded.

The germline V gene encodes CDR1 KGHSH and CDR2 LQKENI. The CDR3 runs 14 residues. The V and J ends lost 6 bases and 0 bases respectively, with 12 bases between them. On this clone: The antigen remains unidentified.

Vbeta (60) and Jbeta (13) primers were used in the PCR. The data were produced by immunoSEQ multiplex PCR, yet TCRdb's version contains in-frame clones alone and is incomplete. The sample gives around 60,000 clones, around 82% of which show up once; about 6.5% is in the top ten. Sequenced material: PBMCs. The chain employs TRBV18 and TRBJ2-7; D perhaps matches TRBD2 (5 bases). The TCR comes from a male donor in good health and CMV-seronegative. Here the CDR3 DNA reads TGTGCCAGCTCGGGTGGACTGAGCTCCTACGAGCAGTACTTC. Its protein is CASSGGLSSYEQYF. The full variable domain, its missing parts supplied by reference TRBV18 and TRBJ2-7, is NAGVMQNPRHLVRRRGQEARLRCSPMKGHSHVYWYRQLPEEGLKFMVYLQKENIIDESGMPKERFSAEFPKEGPSILRIQQVVRGDSAAYFCASSGGLSSYEQYFGPGTRLTVT.